This T cell receptor beta chain was obtained from a study of vaccination and CD4 T cells after COVID-19 (dated by TCRdb to 2022 to 2024). For context, the study as a whole: Six males and four females were included in the convalescent cohort, with two Hispanic individuals, seven Caucasians, two Asians and one multiracial person represented. Control cultures received a CEFX viral epitope pool as the positive control, an HIV-1 Nef peptide pool as the negative control, or no peptide. The cultures were stimulated with overlapping spike peptide pools from SARS-CoV-2 and from the common cold coronaviruses HCoV-NL63, HCoV-OC43 and HCoV-229E. Post-COVID blood samples from convalescent patients were collected a median of 101 days after diagnosis, with a range of about 30 to 170 days. Participants received two doses of either the Pfizer-BioNTech BNT162b2 vaccine (n=8) or the Moderna mRNA-1273 vaccine (n=2). In 10 COVID-19 convalescent patients and a few infection-naive healthy vaccine recipients, the spike-specific CD4+ TCR repertoire before mRNA vaccination was compared with the repertoire after mRNA vaccination. The time from the second vaccine dose to post-vaccine blood sampling had a median of roughly 70 days and ranged from roughly 12 to 250 days. Study-wide findings and limitations: The median number of SARS-CoV-2-reactive clonotypes rose from about 19 after infection to roughly 38 after vaccination, but the change was not significant. In convalescent patients, nearly all vaccine-specific clones (304 of 307) were found to be mono-reactive for SARS-CoV-2 spike rather than cross-reactive with common cold coronaviruses. Among the post-vaccine SARS-CoV-2-reactive clones in convalescent patients, a median approximately 90% showed up only after vaccination, which suggests vaccine-specific priming. Relatively few convalescent patients were included in the study, and early timepoints after natural infection were not analyzed.

Library prep was done by PCR. DNA from cultured CD4+ T cells was subjected to TCR sequencing with the Oncomine TCR Beta short-read assay at the Johns Hopkins FTIC core. The QIAamp micro DNA kit was used to extract genomic DNA from the cultured CD4+ T cells. Oncomine TCR Beta libraries from cultured CD4+ T cells were pooled using unique dual indexes and sequenced on an Illumina iSeq 100. The original pipeline was this. Non-productive sequences were removed, and CDR3s that did not start with C, did not end with F or W, or were shorter than 7 amino acids were discarded. The MANAFEST web application was used to identify antigen-specific clonotypes by comparing peptide-stimulated wells against reference wells and other culture wells. To be called positive, a clone needed an FDR below 0.05, an odds ratio above 5, and a productive frequency above 0.1% in at least two of three replicate wells. A clonotype was classed as cross-reactive if the clonotype showed significant expansion both in SARS-CoV-2 spike wells and in at least one common cold coronavirus spike condition. Similarity between CDR3 sequences was evaluated in R version 3.6.1 using Levenshtein distances (stringdist) and unrooted phylogenetic trees (ape). TCRdb took the public reads, trimmed them with fastp at Q25, ran MiXCR for clone calling and kept in-frame beta chains. Rows with one shared CDR3 protein collapse into an entry with the most common genes and DNA. These V and J calls originate from TCRdb's pipeline instead of the authors' own analysis. For this sample there are tens of thousands of distinct CDR3 sequences; 60% appear just once. The ten largest clonotypes hold approximately 12% of the sample.

Remarks on this clonotype: No antigen is known for it. Base qualities are not at hand, and no much larger clone is one base apart.

The treatment or condition label here, explained by the study, means: roughly 10-day PBMC culture with coronavirus spike peptide pools or control peptides (ViraFEST assay). The study used the ViraFEST assay, which expanded antigen-specific T cells with peptide pools and then identified expanded clonotypes by TCR sequencing. The absence of prior SARS-CoV-2 infection in healthy vaccine recipients was confirmed by negative nucleocapsid antibody tests before and after vaccination. PBMCs were cultured at 1.5 million to 2 million per well in IMDM supplemented with 5% human AB serum and 10 IU/ml IL-2, with about 10 ug/ml peptide pools added. On days 3 and 7, half of the culture medium was replaced with fresh IL-2-containing medium. Once the cells had been in culture for less than 11 days, the EasySep CD4+ T cell isolation kit was used to isolate CD4+ T cells by negative selection. Ficoll-Paque Plus gradient centrifugation was used to isolate PBMCs from whole blood, and the isolated PBMCs were then either used fresh or cryopreserved at -140C. Triplicate wells were generally used for each culture condition.

This clonotype was obtained from a human donor who received a COVID-19 vaccine. Source: CD4+ T cells from blood, cultured in vitro, taken after SARS-CoV-2 vaccination.

Here is the DNA: TGTGCCAGCAGCTTGATGGGGGTTCAAGAGACCCAGTACTTC. Translated, this gives CASSLMGVQETQYF. The chain links TRBV5-4 with TRBJ2-5; the D gene assignment is perhaps TRBD1 or TRBD2, with each matching 5 bases. The germline V gene (reference sequence) provides CDR1 SGHNT and CDR2 YYREEE. CDR3 length: 14 amino acids, cysteine to phenylalanine. CDR3 DNA only is kept here, 42 bases in frame from base 1. Between the V and J ends, shortened by 1 base and 2 bases respectively, the junction contains 9 bases.